The rows below give T cell receptor beta chains drawn from one sample of a study of neurological immune-mediated disorders. MiXCR, run by TCRdb on the 5' RACE reads, gives a single entry per CDR3 protein. The data contain about 52,000 distinct CDR3 sequences, around 4% of them seen just once; the ten biggest clones take up under 8.5%. Input material: PBMCs. Source of these receptors: a man in his fifties or sixties with multiple sclerosis. Each CDR3 is given with its conserved first and last residue.

v_gene	CDR3aa
TRBV27	CASSLGGWSGELFF
TRBV5-1	CASSPDPIGPGSNYGYTF
TRBV5-5	CASSRGDSYEQYF
TRBV5-1	CASTDKGRPDTQYF
TRBV20-1	CSARGGGSNQPQHF
TRBV10-3	CAISDGGQGLRQTF
TRBV28	CASGGGTVYGYTF
TRBV5-1	CASMRQASSGANVLTF
TRBV4-1	CASSQSPTAAFYEQYF
TRBV9	CASSASGVPQPQHF
TRBV5-1	CASSVAGGMNTEAFF
TRBV9	CASSYGQGYGYTF
TRBV5-4	CASSLEGFNTGELFF
TRBV4-1	CASSPLASGGAGSYNEQFF